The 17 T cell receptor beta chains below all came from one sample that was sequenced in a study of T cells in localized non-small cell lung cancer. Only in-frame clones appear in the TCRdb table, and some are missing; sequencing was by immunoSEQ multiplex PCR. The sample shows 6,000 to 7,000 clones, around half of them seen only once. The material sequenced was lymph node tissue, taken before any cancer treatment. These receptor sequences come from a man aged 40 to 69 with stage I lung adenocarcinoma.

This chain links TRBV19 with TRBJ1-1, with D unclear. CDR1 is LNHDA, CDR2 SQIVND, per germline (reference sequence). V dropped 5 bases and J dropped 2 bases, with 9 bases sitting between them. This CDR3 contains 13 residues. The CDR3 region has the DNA TGTGCCAGTAGTCCACAGACTAACACTGAAGCTTTCTTT. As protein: CASSPQTNTEAFF.

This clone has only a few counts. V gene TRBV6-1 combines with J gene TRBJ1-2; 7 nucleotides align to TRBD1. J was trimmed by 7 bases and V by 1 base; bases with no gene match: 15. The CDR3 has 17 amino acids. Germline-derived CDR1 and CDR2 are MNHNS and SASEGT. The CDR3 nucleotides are TGTGCCAGCAGTGAAGTAAATAATGTAGCGCAGGGGGGTGGCTACACCTTC. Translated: CASSEVNNVAQGGGYTF.

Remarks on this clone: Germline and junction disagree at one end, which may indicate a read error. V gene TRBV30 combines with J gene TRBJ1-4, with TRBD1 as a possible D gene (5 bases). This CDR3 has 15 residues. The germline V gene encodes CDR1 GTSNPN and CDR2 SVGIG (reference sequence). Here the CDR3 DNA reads TGTGGCTGGGGTGGAGGAGGGGCGGTTTCTGAAAAACTGTTTTTT. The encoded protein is CGWGGGGAVSEKLFF.

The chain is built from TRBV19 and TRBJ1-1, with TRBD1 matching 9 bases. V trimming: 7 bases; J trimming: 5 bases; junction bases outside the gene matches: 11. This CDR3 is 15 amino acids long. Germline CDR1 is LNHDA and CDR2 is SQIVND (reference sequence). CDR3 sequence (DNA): TGTGCCAGTACCCTCGTGGGACAGGGACGGACTGAAGCTTTCTTT. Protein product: CASTLVGQGRTEAFF.

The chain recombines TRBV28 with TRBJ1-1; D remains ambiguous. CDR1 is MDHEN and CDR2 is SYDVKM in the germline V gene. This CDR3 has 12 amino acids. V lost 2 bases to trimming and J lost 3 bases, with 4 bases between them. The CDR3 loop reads CASSLGYTEAFF. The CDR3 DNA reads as TGTGCCAGCAGTTTAGGATACACTGAAGCTTTCTTT.

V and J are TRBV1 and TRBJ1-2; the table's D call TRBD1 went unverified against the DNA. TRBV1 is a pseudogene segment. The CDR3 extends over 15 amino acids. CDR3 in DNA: TGCGCCAGCAGCCAAGAAGGGGGCACGAACTATGGCTACACCTTC. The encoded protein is CASSQEGGTNYGYTF.

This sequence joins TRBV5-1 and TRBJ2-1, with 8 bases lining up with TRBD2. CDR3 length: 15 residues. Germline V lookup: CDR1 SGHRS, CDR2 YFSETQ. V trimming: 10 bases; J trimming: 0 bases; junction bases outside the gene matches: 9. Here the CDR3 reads CAGSISGSSYNEQFF. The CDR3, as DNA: TGCGCCGGATCTATAAGCGGGAGCTCCTACAATGAGCAGTTCTTC.

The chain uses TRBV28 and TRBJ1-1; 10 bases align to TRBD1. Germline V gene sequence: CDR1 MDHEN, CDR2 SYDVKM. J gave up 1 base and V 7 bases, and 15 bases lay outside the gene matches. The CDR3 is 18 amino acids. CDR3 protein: CASKKGRLTGGRNTEAFF. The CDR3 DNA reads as TGTGCCAGCAAGAAAGGGCGGTTGACAGGGGGCCGGAACACTGAAGCTTTCTTT.

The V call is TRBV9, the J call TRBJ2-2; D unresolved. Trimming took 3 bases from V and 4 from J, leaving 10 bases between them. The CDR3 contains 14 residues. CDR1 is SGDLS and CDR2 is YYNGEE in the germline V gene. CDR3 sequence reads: CASSATFGTGELFF. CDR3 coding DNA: TGTGCCAGCAGCGCGACGTTCGGCACCGGGGAGCTGTTTTTT.

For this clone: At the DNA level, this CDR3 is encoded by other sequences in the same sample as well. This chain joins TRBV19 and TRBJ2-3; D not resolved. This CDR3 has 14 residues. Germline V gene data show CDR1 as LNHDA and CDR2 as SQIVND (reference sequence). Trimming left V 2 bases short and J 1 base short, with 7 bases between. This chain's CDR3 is CASSIKLGTDTQYF. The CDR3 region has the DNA TGTGCCAGTAGTATAAAACTCGGCACAGATACGCAGTATTTT.

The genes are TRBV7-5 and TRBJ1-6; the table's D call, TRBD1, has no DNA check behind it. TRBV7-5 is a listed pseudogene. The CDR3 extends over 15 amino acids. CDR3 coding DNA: TGTGCCAGCAGCCCTCGGGACAGGGATAATTCACCCCTCCACTTT. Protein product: CASSPRDRDNSPLHF.

CDR3: CASSHRGPGANVLTF. The CDR3 region has the DNA TGTGCCAGCAGTCACAGGGGGCCTGGGGCCAACGTCCTGACTTTC. This chain links TRBV28 with TRBJ2-6; 9 positions match TRBD1. V gave up 5 bases and J gave up 2 bases; unmatched junction bases: 1. The CDR3 extends over 15 amino acids. Germline V gene sequence: CDR1 MDHEN, CDR2 SYDVKM.

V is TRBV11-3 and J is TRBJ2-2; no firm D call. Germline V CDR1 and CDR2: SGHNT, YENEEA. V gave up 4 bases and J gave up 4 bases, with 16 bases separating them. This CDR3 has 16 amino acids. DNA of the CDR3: TGTGCCAGCAGCTCGCACGGTGGTTGGAGCACCGGGGAGCTGTTTTTT. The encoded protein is CASSSHGGWSTGELFF.

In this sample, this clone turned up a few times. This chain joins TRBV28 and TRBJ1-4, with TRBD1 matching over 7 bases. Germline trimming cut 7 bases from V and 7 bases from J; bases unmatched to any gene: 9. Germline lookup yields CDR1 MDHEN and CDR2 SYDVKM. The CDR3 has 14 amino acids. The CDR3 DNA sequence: TGTGCCAGCACCGCGGGACAGAGAGGTGAAAAACTGTTTTTT. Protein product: CASTAGQRGEKLFF.

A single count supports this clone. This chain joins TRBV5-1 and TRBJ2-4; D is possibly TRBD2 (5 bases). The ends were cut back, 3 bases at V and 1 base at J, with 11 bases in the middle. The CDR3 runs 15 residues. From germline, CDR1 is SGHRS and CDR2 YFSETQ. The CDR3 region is CASSSTGLAKNIQYF. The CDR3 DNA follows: TGCGCCAGCAGCTCGACGGGATTGGCCAAAAACATTCAGTACTTC.

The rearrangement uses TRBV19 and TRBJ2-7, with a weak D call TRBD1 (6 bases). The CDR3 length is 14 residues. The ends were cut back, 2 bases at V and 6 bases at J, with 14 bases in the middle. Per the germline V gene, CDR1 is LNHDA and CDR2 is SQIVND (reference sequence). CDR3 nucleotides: TGTGCCAGTAGTATAAAGGCAGGGGCGGGCGAGCAGTACTTC. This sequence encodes CASSIKAGAGEQYF.

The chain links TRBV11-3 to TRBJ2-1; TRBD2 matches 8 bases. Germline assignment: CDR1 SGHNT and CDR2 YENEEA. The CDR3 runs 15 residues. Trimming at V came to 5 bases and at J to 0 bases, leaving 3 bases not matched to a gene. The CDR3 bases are TGTGCCAGCAGCCAGCGGGAGAACTCCTACAATGAGCAGTTCTTC. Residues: CASSQRENSYNEQFF.